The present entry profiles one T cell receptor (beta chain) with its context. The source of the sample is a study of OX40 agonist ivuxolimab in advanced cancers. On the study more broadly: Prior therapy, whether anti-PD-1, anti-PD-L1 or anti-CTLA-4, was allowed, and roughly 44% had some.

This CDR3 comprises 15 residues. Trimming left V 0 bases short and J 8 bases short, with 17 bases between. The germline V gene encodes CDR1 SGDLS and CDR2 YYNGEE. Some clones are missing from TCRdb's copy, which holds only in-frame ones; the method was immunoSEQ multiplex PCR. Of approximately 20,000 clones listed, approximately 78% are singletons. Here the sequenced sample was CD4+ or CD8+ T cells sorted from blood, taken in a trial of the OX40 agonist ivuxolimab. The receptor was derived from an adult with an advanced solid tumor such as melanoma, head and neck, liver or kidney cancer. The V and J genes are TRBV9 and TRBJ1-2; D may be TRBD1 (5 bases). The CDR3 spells CASSVGGASAGGYTF. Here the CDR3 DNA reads TGTGCCAGCAGCGTAGGAGGGGCGTCGGCGGGAGGCTACACCTTC.